These 15 T cell receptor beta chains share one sample of origin, sequenced in a study of T cell changes during pregnancy in multiple sclerosis. The table came from immunoSEQ multiplex PCR; TCRdb's copy has only in-frame clones and leaves some out. The data show around 85,000 clones, 91% seen once. Source: PBMCs, taken in the first trimester of pregnancy. The receptors were sampled from a female donor in good health, serving as a control in a pregnancy study. Some clones in this sample may be carry-over from other donors' samples.

The chain has TRBV11-2 and TRBJ2-2; D may be TRBD2 (7 bases). V was pared by 4 bases and J by 8 bases, with 17 bases between. The CDR3 is made up of 15 amino acids. The V gene's germline CDR1 is SGHAT and CDR2 FQNNGV. Here the CDR3 reads CASSWGAGRVGELFF. CDR3 coding DNA: TGTGCCAGCAGCTGGGGGGCAGGGAGGGTTGGGGAGCTGTTTTTT.

The sample holds a few counts of this clone. This chain uses TRBV12-5 with TRBJ1-1; possibly TRBD1 for D (5 bases). V was pared by 5 bases and J by 4 bases, with 14 bases between. The germline V gene encodes CDR1 LGHNT and CDR2 FRNRAP. There are 14 residues in the CDR3. CDR3 coding DNA: TGTGCTAGTGGTAGTCCGGGTAGGGGCACTGAAGCTTTCTTT. Translating gives CASGSPGRGTEAFF.

The chain links TRBV19 to TRBJ2-2; 8 nucleotides line up with TRBD1. Germline lookup yields CDR1 LNHDA and CDR2 SQIVND (reference sequence). J lost 3 bases, V lost 6 bases, and 3 bases had no gene match. This CDR3 contains 14 residues. The CDR3 DNA follows: TGTGCCAGTAGACTACAGGGGGACACCGGGGAGCTGTTTTTT. It encodes CASRLQGDTGELFF.

The chain links TRBV7-2 to TRBJ1-1; 7 bases map to TRBD1. CDR1 is SGHTA, CDR2 FQGNSA, per germline. Losses at the gene ends were 4 bases for V and 1 base for J; bases not matched to a gene: 6. This CDR3 has 15 residues. The CDR3 reads CASSSRTGPNTEAFF. DNA for the CDR3: TGTGCCAGCAGCTCTCGGACAGGTCCGAACACTGAAGCTTTCTTT.

The CDR3 protein is CASRRYYEQYF. CDR3 nucleotides: TGTGCCAGCAGACGCTACTACGAGCAGTACTTC. The chain couples TRBV2 to TRBJ2-7; D not certain. The CDR3 has 11 residues. V was cut by 6 bases and J by 3 bases, with 6 bases left in between. Germline CDR1 SNHLY, CDR2 FYNNEI.

V usage is TRBV2 and J usage is TRBJ2-5, with 9 bases matching TRBD1. Germline V lookup: CDR1 SNHLY, CDR2 FYNNEI. The CDR3 contains 16 residues. Unmatched junction bases numbered 13, after V lost 8 bases and J lost 3 bases. The CDR3 protein is CASGGDRARDEETQYF. CDR3 sequence (DNA): TGTGCCAGCGGGGGGGACAGGGCGAGGGATGAAGAGACCCAGTACTTC.

The chain carries TRBV4-1 and TRBJ2-7; D is unclear. Trimming pared 4 bases from V and 3 bases from J, leaving 25 bases between. This CDR3 comprises 18 residues. The germline CDR1 and CDR2 sequences are MGHRA and YSYEKL. Here the CDR3 DNA reads TGCGCCAGCAGCCCGATATATAGGCCCCGCGGATCGGGCTACGAGCAGTACTTC. This sequence encodes CASSPIYRPRGSGYEQYF.

The chain recombines TRBV5-1 with TRBJ2-5, with TRBD1 as a possible D gene (6 bases). Looked up from germline, CDR1 is SGHRS and CDR2 is YFSETQ. CDR3 length equals 15 residues. Trimming shortened V by 0 bases and J by 1 base, and 10 bases separated the two germline ends. The CDR3 reads CASSLGDTLQETQYF. CDR3 nucleotides: TGCGCCAGCAGCTTGGGGGACACTCTCCAAGAGACCCAGTACTTC.

The rearrangement joins TRBV5-5 to TRBJ2-7; 14 nucleotides match TRBD2. The CDR3 consists of 17 residues. Germline CDR1 reads SGHKS; CDR2 reads YYEKEE (reference sequence). J lost 5 bases, V lost 4 bases, and 11 bases had no gene match. The CDR3, as DNA: TGTGCCAGCAGCCCGGGACTAGCGGGAGCGGGGGTCCACGAGCAGTACTTC. It encodes CASSPGLAGAGVHEQYF.

This rearrangement joins TRBV6-1 to TRBJ2-1; 7 nucleotides line up with TRBD2. Germline V gives CDR1 MNHNS, CDR2 SASEGT. J lost 5 bases, V lost 7 bases, and 11 bases had no gene match. The CDR3 runs 15 residues. This CDR3 is CASNFGRGWDNEQFF. CDR3 nucleotide sequence: TGTGCCAGCAACTTCGGGCGGGGGTGGGACAATGAGCAGTTCTTC.

Only a few counts were recorded for this clone. This chain joins TRBV30 and TRBJ1-1; TRBD1 is a possible D gene (6 bases). Germline V gene lookup returns CDR1 GTSNPN and CDR2 SVGIG (reference sequence). The germline V and J ends were trimmed by 0 bases and 5 bases, with 13 bases remaining between them. This CDR3 has 14 residues. The CDR3 loop is CAWSVLLDRTEAFF. In nucleotides, the CDR3 is TGTGCCTGGAGTGTACTTCTTGACAGGACTGAAGCTTTCTTT.

The chain links TRBV19 to TRBJ1-5; TRBD1 matches at 8 bases. V shed 4 bases and J 1 base; nucleotides not matched to a gene: 3. CDR1 LNHDA and CDR2 SQIVND come from the germline V gene (reference sequence). CDR3 length: 15 residues. Written as DNA, the CDR3 is TGTGCCAGTAGTAATAACAGGGGGAGCAATCAGCCCCAGCATTTT. The encoded protein is CASSNNRGSNQPQHF.

This rearrangement joins TRBV7-9 to TRBJ2-1; 13 bases are shared with TRBD2. The germline V gene encodes CDR1 SEHNR and CDR2 FQNEAQ (reference sequence). J gave up 8 bases and V 4 bases, and 5 bases lay outside the gene matches. The CDR3 sequence is 15 residues long. The CDR3 region has the DNA TGTGCCAGCAGCTACGGACTAGCGGGAGTTTATGAGCAGTTCTTC. The encoded protein is CASSYGLAGVYEQFF. The full variable domain, its missing parts supplied by reference TRBV7-9 and TRBJ2-1, is DTGVSQNPRHKITKRGQNVTFRCDPISEHNRLYWYRQTLGQGPEFLTYFQNEAQLEKSRLLSDRFSAERPKGSFSTLEIQRTEQGDSAMYLCASSYGLAGVYEQFFGPGTRLTVL.

The V gene is TRBV4-3, the J gene TRBJ1-2; D is unresolved. This CDR3 has 15 amino acids. Germline values: CDR1 LGHNA, CDR2 YSLEER. The V end was cut by 0 bases, the J end by 1 base, with 9 bases between. The CDR3 DNA follows: TGCGCCAGCAGCCAAGAGTGGTCGGTTAACTATGGCTACACCTTC. Protein: CASSQEWSVNYGYTF.

The chain joins TRBV4-3 to TRBJ2-5; 8 bases match TRBD2. From germline, CDR1 is LGHNA and CDR2 YSLEER. V shed 5 bases, J shed 3 bases, and the junction held 8 bases outside the gene matches. The CDR3 is 15 amino acids. The CDR3 DNA reads as TGCGCCAGCAGCGCCGGACTAGCTGTGGAAGAGACCCAGTACTTC. Translating it yields CASSAGLAVEETQYF.